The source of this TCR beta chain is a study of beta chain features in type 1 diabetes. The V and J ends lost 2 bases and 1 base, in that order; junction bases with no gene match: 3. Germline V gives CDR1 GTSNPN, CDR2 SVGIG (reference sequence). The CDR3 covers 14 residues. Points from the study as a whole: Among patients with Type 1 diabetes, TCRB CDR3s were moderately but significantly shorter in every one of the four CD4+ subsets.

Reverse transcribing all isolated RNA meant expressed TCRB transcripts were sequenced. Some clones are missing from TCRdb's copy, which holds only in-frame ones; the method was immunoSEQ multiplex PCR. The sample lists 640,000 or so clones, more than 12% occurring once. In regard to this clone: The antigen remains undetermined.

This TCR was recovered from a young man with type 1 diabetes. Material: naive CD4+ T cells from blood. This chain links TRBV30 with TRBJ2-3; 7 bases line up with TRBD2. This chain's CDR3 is CAWSFRGGTDTQYF. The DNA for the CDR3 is TGTGCCTGGAGTTTCCGGGGGGGCACAGATACGCAGTATTTT.